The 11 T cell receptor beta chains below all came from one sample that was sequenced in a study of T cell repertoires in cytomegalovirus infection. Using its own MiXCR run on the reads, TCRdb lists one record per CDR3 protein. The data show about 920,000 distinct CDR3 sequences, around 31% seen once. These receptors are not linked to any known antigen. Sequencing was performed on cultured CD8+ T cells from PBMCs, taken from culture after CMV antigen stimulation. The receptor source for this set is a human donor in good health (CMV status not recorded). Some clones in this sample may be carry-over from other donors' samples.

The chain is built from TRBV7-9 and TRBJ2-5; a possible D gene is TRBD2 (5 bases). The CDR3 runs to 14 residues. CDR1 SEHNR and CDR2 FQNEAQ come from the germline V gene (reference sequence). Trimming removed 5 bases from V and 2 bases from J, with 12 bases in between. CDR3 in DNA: TGTGCCAGCAGCCATCAGCGGAGACAAGAGACCCAGTACTTC. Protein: CASSHQRRQETQYF.

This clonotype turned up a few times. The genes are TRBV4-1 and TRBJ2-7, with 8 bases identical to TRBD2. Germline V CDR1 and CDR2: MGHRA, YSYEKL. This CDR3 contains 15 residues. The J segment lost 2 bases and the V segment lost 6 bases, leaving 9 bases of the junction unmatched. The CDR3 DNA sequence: TGCGCCAGCAGTCCCAGACTAGCGCAGACCTACGAGCAGTACTTC. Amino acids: CASSPRLAQTYEQYF.

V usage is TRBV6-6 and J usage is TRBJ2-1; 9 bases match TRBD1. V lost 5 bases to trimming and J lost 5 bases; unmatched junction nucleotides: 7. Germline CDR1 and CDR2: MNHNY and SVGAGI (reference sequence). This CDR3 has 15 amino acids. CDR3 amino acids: CASSDTGQGHNEQFF. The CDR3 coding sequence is TGTGCCAGCAGTGACACGGGACAGGGCCACAATGAGCAGTTCTTC.

The CDR3 reads CASSQDRGLYSNQPQHF. The CDR3 DNA sequence: TGTGCCAGCAGCCAAGACAGGGGCCTCTATAGCAATCAGCCCCAGCATTTT. V is TRBV6-6 and J is TRBJ1-5; 8 nucleotides line up with TRBD1. The ends lost 6 bases at V and 0 bases at J; junction bases unmatched: 10. Germline lookup yields CDR1 MNHNY and CDR2 SVGAGI (reference sequence). The CDR3 is 17 residues long.

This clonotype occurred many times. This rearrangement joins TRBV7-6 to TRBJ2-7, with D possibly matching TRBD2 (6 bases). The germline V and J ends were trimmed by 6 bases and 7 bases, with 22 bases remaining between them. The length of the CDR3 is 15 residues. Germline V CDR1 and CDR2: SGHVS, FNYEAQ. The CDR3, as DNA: TGTGCCAGCAGTGGCCGACCGGGACCGGCGGGGGAGCAGTACTTC. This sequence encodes CASSGRPGPAGEQYF.

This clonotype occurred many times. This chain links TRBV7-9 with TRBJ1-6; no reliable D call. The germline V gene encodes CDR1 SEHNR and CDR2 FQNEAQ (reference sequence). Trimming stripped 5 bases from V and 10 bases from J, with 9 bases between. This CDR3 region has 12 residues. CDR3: CASSPSGSPLHF. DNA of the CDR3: TGTGCCAGCAGCCCTAGTGGCTCACCCCTCCACTTT.

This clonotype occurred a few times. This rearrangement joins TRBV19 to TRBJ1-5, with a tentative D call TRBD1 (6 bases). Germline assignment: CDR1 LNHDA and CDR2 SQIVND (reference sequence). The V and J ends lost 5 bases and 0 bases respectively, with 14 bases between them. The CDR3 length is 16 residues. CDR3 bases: TGTGCCAGTAGTCCGAGGACAGAACTTAGCAATCAGCCCCAGCATTTT. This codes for CASSPRTELSNQPQHF.

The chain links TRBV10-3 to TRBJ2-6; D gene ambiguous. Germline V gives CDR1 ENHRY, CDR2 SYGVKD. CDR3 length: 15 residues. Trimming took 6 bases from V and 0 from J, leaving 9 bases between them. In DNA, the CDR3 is TGTGCCATCAGAGGTCCAGGCTCTGGGGCCAACGTCCTGACTTTC. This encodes CAIRGPGSGANVLTF.

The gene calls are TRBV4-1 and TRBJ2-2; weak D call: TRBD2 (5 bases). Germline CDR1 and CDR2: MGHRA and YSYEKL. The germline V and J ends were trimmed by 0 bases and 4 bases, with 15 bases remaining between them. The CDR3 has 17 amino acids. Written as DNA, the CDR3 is TGCGCCAGCAGCCAAGACGGGATTTCCGCGGGCACCGGGGAGCTGTTTTTT. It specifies CASSQDGISAGTGELFF.

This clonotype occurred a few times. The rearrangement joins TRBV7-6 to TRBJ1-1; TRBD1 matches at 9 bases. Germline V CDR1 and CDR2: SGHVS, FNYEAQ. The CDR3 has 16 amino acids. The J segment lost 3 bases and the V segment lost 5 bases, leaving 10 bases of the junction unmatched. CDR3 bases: TGTGCCAGCAGCCCTCACGGACAGGGGAGGTACACTGAAGCTTTCTTT. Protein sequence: CASSPHGQGRYTEAFF.

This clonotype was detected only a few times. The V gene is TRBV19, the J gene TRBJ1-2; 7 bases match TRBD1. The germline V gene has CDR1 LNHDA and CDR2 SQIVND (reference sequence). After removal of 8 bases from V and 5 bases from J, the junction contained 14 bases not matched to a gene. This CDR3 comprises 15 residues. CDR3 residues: CASLSTGTAGYGYTF. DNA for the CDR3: TGTGCCAGTCTTTCTACCGGGACAGCCGGTTATGGCTACACCTTC.